Listed below are T cell receptor beta chains from one sample, sequenced in a study of CD8 T cells in ankylosing spondylitis. Using its own MiXCR run on the 5' RACE reads, TCRdb lists one record per CDR3 protein. The sample has about 160,000 distinct CDR3 sequences; roughly 10% are singletons. Sequenced sample: blood, either unsorted or a sorted T cell fraction (not recorded which). The receptors come from a female donor with ankylosing spondylitis or in good health (not recorded which). The CDR3 runs from the conserved cysteine through the conserved F or W. D genes are given only for firm matches. Not every row has a clone size; where given, it reads once, few, many or a size class.

D: NA
length: 12
size: NA
V: TRBV25-1
J: TRBJ1-5
CDR3: CASSEGTQPQHF
DNA: TGTGCCAGCAGTGAAGGGACCCAGCCCCAGCATTTT

D: NA
length: 14
size: NA
V: TRBV12-3/TRBV12-4
J: TRBJ2-1
CDR3: CASSYGTVYNEQFF
DNA: TGTGCCAGCAGTTACGGGACGGTATACAATGAGCAGTTCTTC

D: NA
length: 12
size: NA
V: TRBV20-1
J: TRBJ2-5
CDR3: CSARDAGETQYF
DNA: TGCAGTGCTAGAGACGCAGGAGAGACCCAGTACTTC

D: TRBD2
length: 15
size: NA
V: TRBV6-2/TRBV6-3
J: TRBJ2-2
CDR3: CASRPTSGDTGELFF
DNA: TGTGCCAGCAGACCGACTAGCGGAGACACCGGGGAGCTGTTTTTT

D: TRBD2
length: 14
size: many
V: TRBV20-1
J: TRBJ2-1
CDR3: CSGWAGVAYNEQFF
DNA: TGCAGTGGTTGGGCGGGGGTTGCCTACAATGAGCAGTTCTTC

D: NA
length: 17
size: many
V: TRBV7-8
J: TRBJ2-2
CDR3: CASSLDGPDLPTGELFF
DNA: TGTGCCAGCAGCTTAGATGGGCCGGACCTCCCCACCGGGGAGCTGTTTTTT

D: NA
length: 11
size: NA
V: TRBV28
J: TRBJ2-7
CDR3: CASRSGFEQYF
DNA: TGTGCCAGCAGATCAGGGTTCGAGCAGTACTTC

D: NA
length: 11
size: NA
V: TRBV29-1
J: TRBJ1-1
CDR3: CSVESNTEAFF
DNA: TGCAGCGTTGAATCGAACACTGAAGCTTTCTTT

D: TRBD2
length: 19
size: NA
V: TRBV6-5
J: TRBJ2-2
CDR3: CASSSTHRLAGDGGGELFF
DNA: TGTGCCAGCAGTTCCACACACCGACTAGCGGGAGATGGTGGCGGGGAGCTGTTTTTT

D: TRBD2
length: 16
size: NA
V: TRBV20-1
J: TRBJ2-2
CDR3: CSARAPGLGNTGELFF
DNA: TGCAGTGCTAGAGCCCCAGGACTAGGGAACACCGGGGAGCTGTTTTTT

D: NA
length: 14
size: NA
V: TRBV6-5
J: TRBJ2-1
CDR3: CASSPSDTLNEQFF
DNA: TGTGCCAGCAGCCCCTCGGACACCCTCAATGAGCAGTTCTTC

D: TRBD2
length: 21
size: NA
V: TRBV6-2/TRBV6-3
J: TRBJ2-1
CDR3: CASRGVPGLAGLLSSYNEQFF
DNA: TGTGCCAGCAGAGGAGTACCGGGACTAGCGGGGTTATTGAGCTCCTACAATGAGCAGTTCTTC

D: NA
length: 12
size: many
V: TRBV12-3/TRBV12-4
J: TRBJ2-5
CDR3: CASSGPRETQYF
DNA: TGTGCCAGCAGTGGGCCTCGAGAGACCCAGTACTTC

D: NA
length: 13
size: few
V: TRBV7-8
J: TRBJ2-7
CDR3: CASSRGFSYEQYF
DNA: TGTGCCAGCAGCCGGGGGTTCTCCTACGAGCAGTACTTC

D: TRBD1
length: 19
size: once
V: TRBV4-3
J: TRBJ2-3
CDR3: CASSQDADRGEVKADTQYF
DNA: TGCGCCAGCAGCCAAGACGCCGACAGGGGAGAAGTGAAGGCAGATACGCAGTATTTT

D: TRBD1
length: 16
size: few
V: TRBV27
J: TRBJ2-4
CDR3: CASSPTGGYGKNIQYF
DNA: TGTGCCAGCAGTCCGACAGGGGGCTATGGCAAAAACATTCAGTACTTC

D: TRBD2
length: 17
size: few
V: TRBV12-3/TRBV12-4
J: TRBJ2-1
CDR3: CASSLSGSIIQYNEQFF
DNA: TGTGCCAGCAGTTTAAGCGGGAGTATCATTCAGTACAATGAGCAGTTCTTC